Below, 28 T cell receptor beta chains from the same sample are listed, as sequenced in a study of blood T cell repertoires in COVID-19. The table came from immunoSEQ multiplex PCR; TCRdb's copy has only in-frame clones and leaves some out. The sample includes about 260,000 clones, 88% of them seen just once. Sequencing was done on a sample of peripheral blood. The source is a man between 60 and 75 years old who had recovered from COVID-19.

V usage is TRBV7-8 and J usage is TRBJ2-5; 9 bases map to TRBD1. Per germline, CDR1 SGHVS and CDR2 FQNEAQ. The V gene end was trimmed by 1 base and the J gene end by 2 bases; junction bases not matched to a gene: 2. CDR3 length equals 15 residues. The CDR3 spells CASSLVGTGQETQYF. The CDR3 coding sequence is TGTGCCAGCAGCTTAGTAGGGACAGGGCAAGAGACCCAGTACTTC.

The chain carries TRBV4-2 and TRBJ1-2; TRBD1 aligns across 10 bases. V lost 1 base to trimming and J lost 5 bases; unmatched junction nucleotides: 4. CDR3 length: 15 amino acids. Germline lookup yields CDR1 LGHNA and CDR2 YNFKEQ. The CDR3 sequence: CASSQVSDRGYGYTF. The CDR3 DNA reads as TGTGCCAGCAGCCAAGTCTCGGACAGGGGGTATGGCTACACCTTC.

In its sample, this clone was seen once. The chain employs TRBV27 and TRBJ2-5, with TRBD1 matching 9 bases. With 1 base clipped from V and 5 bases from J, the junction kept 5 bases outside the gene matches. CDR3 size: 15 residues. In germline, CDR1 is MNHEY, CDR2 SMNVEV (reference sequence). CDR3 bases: TGTGCCAGCAGTTTATGGACAGGGGTCCGGGAGACCCAGTACTTC. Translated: CASSLWTGVRETQYF.

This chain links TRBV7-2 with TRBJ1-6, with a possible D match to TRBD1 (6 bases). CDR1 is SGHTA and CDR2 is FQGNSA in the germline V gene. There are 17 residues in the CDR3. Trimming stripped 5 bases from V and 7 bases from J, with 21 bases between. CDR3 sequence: CASSRKGGGGGNSPLHF. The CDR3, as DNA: TGTGCCAGCAGCCGGAAAGGGGGGGGCGGTGGGAATTCACCCCTCCACTTT.

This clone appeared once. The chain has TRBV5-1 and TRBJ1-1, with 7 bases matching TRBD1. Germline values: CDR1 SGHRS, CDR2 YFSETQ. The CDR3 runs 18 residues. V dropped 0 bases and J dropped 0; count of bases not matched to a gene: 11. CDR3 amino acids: CASSLGTGAAGMNTEAFF. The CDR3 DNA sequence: TGCGCCAGCAGCTTGGGTACAGGGGCCGCAGGGATGAACACTGAAGCTTTCTTT.

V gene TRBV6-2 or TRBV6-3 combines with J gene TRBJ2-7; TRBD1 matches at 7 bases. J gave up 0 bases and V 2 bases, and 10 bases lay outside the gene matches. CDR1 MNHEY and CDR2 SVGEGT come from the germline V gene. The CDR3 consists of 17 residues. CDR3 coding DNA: TGTGCCAGCAGTTACCCCACGACAGGGACCTACTCCTACGAGCAGTACTTC. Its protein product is CASSYPTTGTYSYEQYF.

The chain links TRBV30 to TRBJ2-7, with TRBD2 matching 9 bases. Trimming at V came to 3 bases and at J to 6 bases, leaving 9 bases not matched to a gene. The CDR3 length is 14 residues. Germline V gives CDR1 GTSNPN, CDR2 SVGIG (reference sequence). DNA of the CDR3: TGTGCCTGGAGATCGGCTAGCGGGGTTGGCGAGCAGTACTTC. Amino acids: CAWRSASGVGEQYF.

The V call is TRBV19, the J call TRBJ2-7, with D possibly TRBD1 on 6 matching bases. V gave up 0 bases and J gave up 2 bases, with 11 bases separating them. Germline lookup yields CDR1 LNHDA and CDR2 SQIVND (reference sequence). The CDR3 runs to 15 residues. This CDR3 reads CASSIDHEGAYEQYF. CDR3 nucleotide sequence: TGTGCCAGTAGTATAGATCATGAGGGGGCCTACGAGCAGTACTTC.

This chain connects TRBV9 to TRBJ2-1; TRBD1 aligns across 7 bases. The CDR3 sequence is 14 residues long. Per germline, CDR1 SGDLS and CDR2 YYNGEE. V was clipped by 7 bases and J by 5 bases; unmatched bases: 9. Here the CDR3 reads CASDRQGNNNEQFF. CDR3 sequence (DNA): TGTGCCAGCGATCGACAGGGAAATAACAATGAGCAGTTCTTC.

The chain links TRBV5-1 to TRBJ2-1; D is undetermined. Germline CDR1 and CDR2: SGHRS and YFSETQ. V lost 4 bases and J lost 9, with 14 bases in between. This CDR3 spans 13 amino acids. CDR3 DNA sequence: TGCGCCAGCAGCGAATTAGCCCCCAGTGAGCAGTTCTTC. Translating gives CASSELAPSEQFF.

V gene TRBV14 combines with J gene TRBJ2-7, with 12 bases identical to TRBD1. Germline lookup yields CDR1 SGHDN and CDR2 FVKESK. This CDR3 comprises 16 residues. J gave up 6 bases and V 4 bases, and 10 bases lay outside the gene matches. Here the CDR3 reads CASSRVLRGQGAEQYF. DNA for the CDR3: TGTGCCAGCAGCCGAGTACTACGGGGACAGGGGGCCGAGCAGTACTTC.

The CDR3 loop reads CASSVEPGQGARVAEQYF. The CDR3 bases are TGTGCCAGCAGCGTAGAACCGGGACAGGGGGCGAGAGTAGCCGAGCAGTACTTC. The chain uses TRBV9 and TRBJ2-7; 12 bases align to TRBD1. The V segment lost 0 bases and the J segment 6 bases; nucleotides outside the gene matches: 13. Germline assignment: CDR1 SGDLS and CDR2 YYNGEE. The CDR3 runs to 18 residues.

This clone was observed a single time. The CDR3 reads CATSTGPERAQYF. CDR3 nucleotide sequence: TGTGCCACCAGTACAGGGCCTGAAAGGGCCCAGTACTTC. This chain uses TRBV24-1 with TRBJ2-5, with a weak D call TRBD1 (6 bases). The germline CDR1 and CDR2 sequences are KGHDR and SFDVKD. V was trimmed by 6 bases and J by 9 bases, leaving 16 bases between them. The CDR3 is 13 residues long.

The CDR3 here is CAIGDTGGYEQYF. CDR3 DNA: TGTGCCATCGGGGACACAGGGGGCTACGAGCAGTACTTC. The chain combines TRBV10-3 with TRBJ2-7, with 8 positions matching TRBD1. With V trimmed by 8 bases and J by 3 bases, 6 bases remained unmatched. The CDR3 has 13 residues. Germline V lookup: CDR1 ENHRY, CDR2 SYGVKD.

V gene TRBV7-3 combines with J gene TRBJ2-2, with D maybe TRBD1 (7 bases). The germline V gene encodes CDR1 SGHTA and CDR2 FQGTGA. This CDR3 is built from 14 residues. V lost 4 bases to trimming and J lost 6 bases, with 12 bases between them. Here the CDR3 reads CASSSTGTAGELFF. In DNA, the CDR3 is TGTGCCAGCAGCTCGACAGGGACTGCCGGGGAGCTGTTTTTT.

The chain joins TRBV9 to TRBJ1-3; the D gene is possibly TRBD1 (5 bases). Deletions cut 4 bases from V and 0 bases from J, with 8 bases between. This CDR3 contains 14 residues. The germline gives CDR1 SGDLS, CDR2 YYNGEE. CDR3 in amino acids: CASSRQSSGNTIYF. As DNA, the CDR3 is TGTGCCAGCAGCCGACAGAGCTCTGGAAACACCATATATTTT. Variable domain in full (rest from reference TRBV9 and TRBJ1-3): DSGVTQTPKHLITATGQRVTLRCSPRSGDLSVYWYQQSLDQGLQFLIQYYNGEERAKGNILERFSAQQFPDLHSELNLSSLELGDSALYFCASSRQSSGNTIYFGEGSWLTVV.

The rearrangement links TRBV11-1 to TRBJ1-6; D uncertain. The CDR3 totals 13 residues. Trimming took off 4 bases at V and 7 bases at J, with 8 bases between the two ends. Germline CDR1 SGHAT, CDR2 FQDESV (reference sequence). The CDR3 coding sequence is TGTGCCAGCAGCTCCCTCCCGAATTCACCCCTCCACTTT. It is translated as CASSSLPNSPLHF.

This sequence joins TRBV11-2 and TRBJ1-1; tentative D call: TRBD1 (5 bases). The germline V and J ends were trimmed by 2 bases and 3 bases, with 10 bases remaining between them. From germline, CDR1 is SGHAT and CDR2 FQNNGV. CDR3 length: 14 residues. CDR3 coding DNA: TGTGCCAGCAGCTTAACAGGAAGGGACACTGAAGCTTTCTTT. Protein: CASSLTGRDTEAFF.

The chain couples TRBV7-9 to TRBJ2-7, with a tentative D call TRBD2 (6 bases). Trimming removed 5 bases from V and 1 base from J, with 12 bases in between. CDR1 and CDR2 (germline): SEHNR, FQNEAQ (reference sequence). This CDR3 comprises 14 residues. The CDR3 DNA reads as TGTGCCAGCAGCCCGGAGGGGATTTCCTACGAGCAGTACTTC. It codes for CASSPEGISYEQYF.

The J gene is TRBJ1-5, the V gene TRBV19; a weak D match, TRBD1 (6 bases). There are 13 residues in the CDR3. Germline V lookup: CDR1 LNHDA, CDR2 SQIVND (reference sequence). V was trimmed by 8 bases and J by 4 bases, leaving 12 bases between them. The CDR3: CASGGAVNQPQHF. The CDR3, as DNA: TGTGCCAGTGGGGGGGCAGTAAATCAGCCCCAGCATTTT.

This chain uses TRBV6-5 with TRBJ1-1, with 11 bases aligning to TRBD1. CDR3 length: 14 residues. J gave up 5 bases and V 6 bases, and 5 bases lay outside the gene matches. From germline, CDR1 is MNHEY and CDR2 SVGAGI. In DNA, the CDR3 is TGTGCCAGCAGGTCCGGGACAGGGGGAACTGAAGCTTTCTTT. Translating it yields CASRSGTGGTEAFF.

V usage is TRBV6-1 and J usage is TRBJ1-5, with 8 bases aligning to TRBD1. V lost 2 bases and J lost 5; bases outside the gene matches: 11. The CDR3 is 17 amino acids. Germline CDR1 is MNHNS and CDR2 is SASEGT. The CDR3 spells CASSEFGTGEGDQPQHF. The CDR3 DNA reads TGTGCCAGCAGTGAATTTGGGACAGGCGAAGGAGATCAGCCCCAGCATTTT.

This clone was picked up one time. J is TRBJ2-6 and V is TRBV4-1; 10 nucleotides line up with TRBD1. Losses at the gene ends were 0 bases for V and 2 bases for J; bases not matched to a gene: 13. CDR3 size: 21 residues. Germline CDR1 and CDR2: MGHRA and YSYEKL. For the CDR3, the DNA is TGCGCCAGCAGCCAAGATCGAGGATGGACAGGGGGTGATGCTGGGGCCAACGTCCTGACTTTC. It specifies CASSQDRGWTGGDAGANVLTF.

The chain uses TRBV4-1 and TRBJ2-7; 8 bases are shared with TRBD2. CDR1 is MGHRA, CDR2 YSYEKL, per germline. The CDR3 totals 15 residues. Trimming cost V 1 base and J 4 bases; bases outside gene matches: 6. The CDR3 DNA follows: TGCGCCAGCAGCCAAGTGGCGGGAGGAGAATACGAGCAGTACTTC. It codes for CASSQVAGGEYEQYF.

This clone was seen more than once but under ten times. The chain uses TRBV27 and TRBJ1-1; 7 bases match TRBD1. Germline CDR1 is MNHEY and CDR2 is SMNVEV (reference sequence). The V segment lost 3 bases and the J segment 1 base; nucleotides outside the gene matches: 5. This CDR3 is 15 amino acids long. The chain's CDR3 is CASSFTGVTNTEAFF. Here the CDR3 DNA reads TGTGCCAGCAGTTTCACAGGGGTCACGAACACTGAAGCTTTCTTT.

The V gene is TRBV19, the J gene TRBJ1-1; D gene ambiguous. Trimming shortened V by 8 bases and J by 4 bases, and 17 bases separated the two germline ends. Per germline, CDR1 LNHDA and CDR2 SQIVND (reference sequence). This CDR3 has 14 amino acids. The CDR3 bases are TGTGCCAGTGGTCTCCGGGTCGGATTCACTGAAGCTTTCTTT. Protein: CASGLRVGFTEAFF.

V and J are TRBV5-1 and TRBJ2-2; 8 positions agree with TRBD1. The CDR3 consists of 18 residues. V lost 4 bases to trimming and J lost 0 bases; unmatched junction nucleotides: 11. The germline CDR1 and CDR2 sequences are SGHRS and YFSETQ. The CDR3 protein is CASSPPLGQVANTGELFF. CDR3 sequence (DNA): TGCGCCAGCAGCCCCCCCCTGGGACAGGTCGCGAACACCGGGGAGCTGTTTTTT. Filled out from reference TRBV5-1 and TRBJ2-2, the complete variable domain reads KAGVTQTPRYLIKTRGQQVTLSCSPISGHRSVSWYQQTPGQGLQFLFEYFSETQRNKGNFPGRFSGRQFSNSRSEMNVSTLELGDSALYLCASSPPLGQVANTGELFFGEGSRLTVL.

The CDR3 sequence: CASYSLTDTQYF. The DNA of the CDR3 is TGTGCCAGCTACTCTTTAACAGATACGCAGTATTTT. The V call is TRBV6-6, the J call TRBJ2-3, with D hard to call. CDR3 length equals 12 residues. Between the trimmed V and J ends, which lost 8 bases and 3 bases, there was a span of 9 bases. Germline V gene data show CDR1 as MNHNY and CDR2 as SVGAGI (reference sequence).